This TCR beta chain was recovered during a study of vaccination effects on CD4 cells after COVID-19 (dated 2022 in TCRdb). For the wider study: Participants received two doses of either the BNT162b2 or the mRNA-1273 mRNA SARS-CoV-2 vaccine. Pre-vaccine samples were drawn from a couple of convalescent patients 16 days and one week before the first dose, at 142 and 148 days after COVID-19 diagnosis. SARS-CoV-2 spike-specific CD4+ TCR repertoires were compared before and after mRNA vaccination in COVID-19 convalescent patients and in infection-naive vaccine recipients. The full study included roughly 11 COVID-19 convalescent patients and several SARS-CoV-2-naive healthy vaccine recipients. In the study, cultures from other donors were sequenced using the Oncomine TCR Beta short-read assay on an Illumina iSeq 100. The paper's findings and limits, for the study overall: Among convalescent patients, the spike-reactive repertoire after vaccination was made up mainly of new vaccine-induced clones that were largely distinct from the clones induced by infection. At late post-vaccination timepoints, both infection-induced and vaccine-induced clones showed marked clonal contraction, consistent with waning T cell responses. Only a small number of convalescent patients were included, and no early post-infection timepoints were available, which limited the study.

A remark on this clone: There is no known antigen for this receptor. No base qualities exist here, and no much larger clone lies one base off it.

In the ViraFEST assay, PBMC were stimulated with viral peptide pools, and TCR sequencing was then used to find antigen-specific CD4+ T cell clonotypes based on their expansion. After around eleven days of culture, CD4+ T cells were isolated with the EasySep CD4+ T cell isolation kit. Convalescent patients had PCR-confirmed SARS-CoV-2 infection between March and December 2020, before Alpha, Beta and Delta variants emerged in the United States. About 2.1 million PBMC per well were cultured in IMDM with about 5.1% human AB serum, 9 to 10 IU/ml IL-2 and gentamicin, plus 10 ug/ml peptides. Half of the culture medium was replaced with fresh IL-2-containing medium on days 3 and 7. Unless otherwise noted, each peptide stimulation condition was cultured in triplicate wells. PBMC were separated from whole blood using Ficoll-Paque Plus gradient centrifugation and were then either cryopreserved at -140C or used fresh. Overlapping peptide pools spanned the spike proteins of SARS-CoV-2 and the common cold coronaviruses HCoV-NL63, HCoV-OC43 and HCoV-229E. The QIAamp micro DNA kit was used to extract genomic DNA from the cultured CD4+ T cells.

Cut back by 2 bases and 6 bases, the V and J ends lie 7 bases apart. The CDR3 holds 12 amino acids from the cysteine to the phenylalanine. Only the CDR3 region is kept as DNA, spanning 36 bases read in frame from base 1. Looking up the germline V gene (reference sequence) yields CDR1 LNHNV and CDR2 YYDKDF. Libraries were made using the immunoSEQ multiplex PCR assay. DNA from the cultured and isolated CD4+ T cells underwent TCR beta CDR3 sequencing. The paper's data handling went like this. The analysis removed non-productive TCR sequences, trimmed reads to the CDR3 region, and retained only CDR3s that were 7 or more amino acids long. The MANAFEST web app was used to identify antigen-specific clonotypes by comparing expansion in peptide wells with expansion in reference cultures. To be called positive, a clone needed expansion at FDR<0.05 compared with the reference and with all other wells, an odds ratio greater than 5, and a frequency greater than 0.1% in two replicate wells. A clonotype was called cross-reactive if it was significantly expanded both in SARS-CoV-2 spike wells and in at least one common cold coronavirus spike condition. Levenshtein distance calculated with the stringdist R package was used to assess CDR3 similarity, and unrooted trees were constructed with ape in R 3.6.1. TCRdb obtained this table from immuneACCESS and retained in-frame rearrangements with V and J assigned. These tables miss some clones; where compared with another copy, unresolved V genes account for less than half of the shortfall, and the remainder is unexplained. V and J calls and clone size are those listed in that table; D and trimming were worked out from the DNA. The sample includes roughly 26,000 clones, with approximately 80% observed a single time. The ten largest make up about 15% of the sample.

The clonotype comes from a human donor who had a prior SARS-CoV-2 infection. The source was CD4+ T cells from PBMCs cultured with HCoV-NL63 spike peptides, collected before COVID-19 vaccination. The cell subset or site tag for this specimen amounts to: HCoV-NL63 spike overlapping peptide pool stimulation. Rearrangement joined TRBV15 to TRBJ1-1; the D gene is not confidently resolved. The base sequence is TGTGCCACCAGCAGATCTGGGTCTGAAGCTTTCTTT. It specifies CATSRSGSEAFF.